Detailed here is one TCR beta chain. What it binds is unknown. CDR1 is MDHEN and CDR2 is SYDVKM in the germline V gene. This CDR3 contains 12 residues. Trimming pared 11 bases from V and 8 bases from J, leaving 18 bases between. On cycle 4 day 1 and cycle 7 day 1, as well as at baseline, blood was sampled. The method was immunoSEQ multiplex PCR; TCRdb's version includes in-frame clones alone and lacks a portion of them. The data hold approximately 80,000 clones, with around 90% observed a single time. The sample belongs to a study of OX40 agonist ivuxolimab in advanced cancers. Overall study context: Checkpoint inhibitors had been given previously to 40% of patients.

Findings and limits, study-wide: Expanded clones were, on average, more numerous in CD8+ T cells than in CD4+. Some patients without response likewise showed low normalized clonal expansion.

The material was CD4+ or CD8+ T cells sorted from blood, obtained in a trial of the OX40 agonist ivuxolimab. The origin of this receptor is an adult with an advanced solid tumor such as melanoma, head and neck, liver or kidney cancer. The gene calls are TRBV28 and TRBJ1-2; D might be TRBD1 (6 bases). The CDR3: CAGQSRVEGYTF. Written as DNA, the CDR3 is TGTGCCGGACAGAGCAGGGTAGAAGGCTACACCTTC.